Following are 27 T cell receptor beta chains from one sample sequenced in a study of T cells in Graves' hyperthyroidism and ophthalmopathy. Researchers took RNA transcripts and amplified the TCR beta CDR3 regions from them. During a first-round RT-PCR of the TCR CDR3, the HTBI primer set was used. One entry per CDR3 protein results from TCRdb running MiXCR on the multiplex PCR reads. There are over 350,000 distinct CDR3 sequences in the sample; roughly 14% occur only once, and around 13% lies in the top ten. Sequenced: blood. The receptors here all came from a man aged 18 to 30 with Graves' ophthalmopathy.

In this sample, this clonotype turned up many times. The rearrangement links TRBV7-2 to TRBJ1-5; 7 bases align to TRBD1. The V gene's germline CDR1 is SGHTA and CDR2 FQGNSA. The CDR3 spans 14 residues. V shed 7 bases and J 5 bases; nucleotides not matched to a gene: 8. Here the CDR3 reads CASKGGDSHQPQHF. CDR3 nucleotides: TGTGCCAGCAAGGGAGGGGACAGCCATCAGCCCCAGCATTTT.

There are many counts of this clonotype. The chain combines TRBV11-2 with TRBJ2-1; 8 nucleotides match TRBD2. With V trimmed by 1 base and J by 5 bases, 10 bases remained unmatched. CDR3 length: 17 residues. CDR1 and CDR2 from the germline V gene are SGHAT and FQNNGV. The CDR3 sequence: CASSLVGSGMVDNEQFF. CDR3 in DNA: TGTGCCAGCAGCTTAGTAGGTAGCGGGATGGTGGACAATGAGCAGTTCTTC.

The sample holds a few counts of this clonotype. The chain has TRBV4-2 and TRBJ2-4; a weak D match, TRBD2 (6 bases). The V gene lost 1 base and the J gene lost 0 bases, with 16 bases spanning the gap. Germline V gene data show CDR1 as LGHNA and CDR2 as YNFKEQ. The CDR3 extends over 18 amino acids. CDR3 sequence: CASSQVSARGLAKNIQYF. The CDR3 DNA reads TGTGCCAGCAGCCAAGTTTCTGCGCGGGGTCTAGCCAAAAACATTCAGTACTTC.

This clonotype was seen ten or more times. The chain joins TRBV3-1 to TRBJ2-2, with 8 bases matching TRBD2. CDR1 and CDR2 (germline): LGHDT, YNNKEL (reference sequence). This CDR3 spans 15 amino acids. V shed 1 base, J shed 4 bases, and the junction held 2 bases outside the gene matches. Written as DNA, the CDR3 is TGTGCCAGCAGCCAAGGCCTAGCGGGCACCGGGGAGCTGTTTTTT. This encodes CASSQGLAGTGELFF.

This clonotype was counted between two and nine times. V and J are TRBV4-1 and TRBJ1-2; D is perhaps TRBD1 (5 bases). CDR3 length equals 15 residues. Germline values: CDR1 MGHRA, CDR2 YSYEKL. V lost 1 base to trimming and J lost 0 bases, with 9 bases between them. CDR3 residues: CASSQAGPANYGYTF. The CDR3, as DNA: TGCGCCAGCAGCCAAGCGGGACCTGCTAACTATGGCTACACCTTC.

This sequence joins TRBV10-3 and TRBJ2-7; the match to TRBD1 covers 10 bases. Germline V lookup: CDR1 ENHRY, CDR2 SYGVKD. V dropped 8 bases and J dropped 5; count of bases not matched to a gene: 6. There are 13 residues in the CDR3. The DNA for the CDR3 is TGTGCCATCTCAGGGGACAGGGGCAACGAGCAGTACTTC. It yields the protein CAISGDRGNEQYF.

Remarks on this clonotype: At one end, the junction sequence differs from germline, possibly due to a read error. The V and J genes are TRBV6-1 and TRBJ1-1; D ambiguous. Germline-derived CDR1 and CDR2 are MNHNS and SASEGT. This CDR3 has 13 residues. In DNA, the CDR3 is TGTACCAGCAGTCCCCTCCGCGGCCTTGAAGCTTTCTTT. As protein: CTSSPLRGLEAFF.

This clonotype was detected many times. The chain uses TRBV7-9 and TRBJ2-5; D possibly uses TRBD1 or TRBD2 (5 bases each). This CDR3 comprises 17 residues. Germline V gives CDR1 SEHNR, CDR2 FQNEAQ (reference sequence). V was shortened by 5 bases and J by 0 bases, with 19 bases between the two germline ends. The CDR3 DNA sequence: TGTGCCAGCAGCCCACCCACTGGGGGAGTATACCAAGAGACCCAGTACTTC. Translation: CASSPPTGGVYQETQYF.

The V gene is TRBV4-2, the J gene TRBJ1-6; D is possibly TRBD1 (5 bases). CDR1 LGHNA and CDR2 YNFKEQ come from the germline V gene. Trimming took off 0 bases at V and 0 bases at J, with 18 bases between the two ends. The CDR3 sequence is 20 residues long. Here the CDR3 DNA reads TGTGCCAGCAGCCAAGATCTGGTGAGGGGAAGTAGCTCCTATAATTCACCCCTCCACTTT. This translates into CASSQDLVRGSSSYNSPLHF.

This clonotype has a count of ten or more. This sequence joins TRBV27 and TRBJ2-7; 7 bases map to TRBD2. The V and J ends lost 4 bases and 3 bases, in that order; junction bases with no gene match: 12. The CDR3 runs 16 residues. CDR1 and CDR2 (germline): MNHEY, SMNVEV (reference sequence). The CDR3 nucleotides read TGTGCCAGCAGTTGGGGGGGAGGCGGGAACCACTACGAGCAGTACTTC. Its protein product is CASSWGGGGNHYEQYF.

The chain employs TRBV15 and TRBJ2-7, with TRBD1 matching over 8 bases. V trimming: 2 bases; J trimming: 5 bases; junction bases outside the gene matches: 2. Germline V gives CDR1 LNHNV, CDR2 YYDKDF (reference sequence). This CDR3 region has 13 residues. The CDR3 region has the DNA TGTGCCACCAGCAGACAGGGGGCAAACGAGCAGTACTTC. This sequence encodes CATSRQGANEQYF.

This clonotype has at least ten counts. This chain connects TRBV2 to TRBJ2-1; the D is unclear. CDR3 length: 13 amino acids. Trimming stripped 3 bases from V and 6 bases from J, with 9 bases between. CDR1 is SNHLY and CDR2 is FYNNEI in the germline V gene. The CDR3 region has the DNA TGTGCCAGCAGTGATTACGGTGGCAATGAGCAGTTCTTC. Translated: CASSDYGGNEQFF.

This clonotype occurred a few times. This sequence joins TRBV6-5 and TRBJ2-3; possibly TRBD1 for D (5 bases). Germline V gives CDR1 MNHEY, CDR2 SVGAGI. V lost 2 bases and J lost 2, with 5 bases in between. The CDR3 consists of 13 residues. The CDR3 sequence: CASSYGHTDTQYF. For the CDR3, the DNA is TGTGCCAGCAGTTACGGACACACAGATACGCAGTATTTT.

The chain links TRBV12-3 or TRBV12-4 to TRBJ2-1, with TRBD2 as a possible D gene (6 bases). V was clipped by 7 bases and J by 10 bases, with 17 bases between them. This CDR3 is built from 13 residues. CDR3 amino acids: CASKYGTVREQFF. The DNA of the CDR3 is TGTGCCAGCAAATACGGGACTGTTCGGGAGCAGTTCTTC.

CDR3 in amino acids: CASSQEWQGAIYEQYF. The CDR3 DNA reads as TGTGCCAGCAGCCAAGAGTGGCAGGGGGCGATTTACGAGCAGTACTTC. The chain uses TRBV3-1 and TRBJ2-7; 8 nucleotides agree with TRBD1. This CDR3 contains 16 residues. Germline V CDR1 and CDR2: LGHDT, YNNKEL (reference sequence). V was clipped by 0 bases and J by 4 bases; unmatched bases: 8.

The chain combines TRBV5-8 with TRBJ2-7; 7 positions match TRBD1. Germline V gives CDR1 SGHTS, CDR2 YDEGEE. This CDR3 has 15 residues. V lost 3 bases and J lost 0; bases outside the gene matches: 6. The CDR3 loop reads CASSSPTGSSYEQYF. DNA of the CDR3: TGTGCCAGCAGCTCTCCGACAGGGAGCTCCTACGAGCAGTACTTC. Variable domain in full (rest from reference TRBV5-8 and TRBJ2-7): EAGVTQSPTHLIKTRGQQATLRCSPISGHTSVYWYQQALGLGLQFLLWYDEGEERNRGNFPPRFSGRQFPNYSSELNVNALELEDSALYLCASSSPTGSSYEQYFGPGTRLTVT.

Ten or more counts support this clonotype. The V and J genes are TRBV18 and TRBJ1-2, with D possibly matching TRBD1 (6 bases). Trimming pared 11 bases from V and 6 bases from J, leaving 13 bases between. The CDR3 loop spans 11 amino acids. The germline CDR1 and CDR2 sequences are KGHSH and LQKENI. CDR3 amino acids: CACRQADGYTF. CDR3 coding DNA: TGTGCCTGCCGACAGGCCGATGGCTACACCTTC. Full variable domain (rest looked up from reference TRBV18 and TRBJ1-2): NAGVMQNPRHLVRRRGQEARLRCSPMKGHSHVYWYRQLPEEGLKFMVYLQKENIIDESGMPKERFSAEFPKEGPSILRIQQVVRGDSAAYFCACRQADGYTFGSGTRLTVV.

This clonotype was seen a few times. V gene TRBV5-1 combines with J gene TRBJ1-1; D unclear. The CDR3 runs 14 residues. CDR1 is SGHRS, CDR2 YFSETQ, per germline. Trimming stripped 5 bases from V and 1 base from J, with 12 bases between. The CDR3 region has the DNA TGCGCCAGCAGGTCCGAACCGCAGAACACTGAAGCTTTCTTT. Amino acid sequence: CASRSEPQNTEAFF.

This clonotype was recorded many times. V usage is TRBV9 and J usage is TRBJ2-1, with D perhaps matching TRBD2 (5 bases). The V end was cut by 3 bases, the J end by 6 bases, with 22 bases between. This CDR3 has 17 residues. Germline CDR1 reads SGDLS; CDR2 reads YYNGEE. The CDR3 loop reads CASSARLPLEFTNEQFF. DNA for the CDR3: TGTGCCAGCAGCGCCCGACTACCCCTTGAGTTCACCAATGAGCAGTTCTTC.

This clonotype was recorded at least ten times. This chain joins TRBV11-1 and TRBJ2-3; 7 bases align to TRBD1. This CDR3 comprises 14 residues. The V gene end was trimmed by 8 bases and the J gene end by 6 bases; junction bases not matched to a gene: 11. Germline values: CDR1 SGHAT, CDR2 FQDESV (reference sequence). CDR3: CASGATQGVDTQYF. For the CDR3, the DNA is TGTGCCAGCGGCGCAACCCAGGGGGTCGATACGCAGTATTTT. Full variable domain (rest looked up from reference TRBV11-1 and TRBJ2-3): EAEVAQSPRYKITEKSQAVAFWCDPISGHATLYWYRQILGQGPELLVQFQDESVVDDSQLPKDRFSAERLKGVDSTLKIQPAELGDSAMYLCASGATQGVDTQYFGPGTRLTVL.

This clonotype occurred many times. This sequence joins TRBV20-1 and TRBJ1-1; D might be TRBD1 (6 bases). V lost 2 bases to trimming and J lost 7 bases, with 14 bases between them. CDR3 length equals 13 residues. The V gene's germline CDR1 is DFQATT and CDR2 SNEGSKA (reference sequence). The CDR3 here is CSARQGLLGEAFF. The CDR3 nucleotides are TGCAGTGCTAGACAGGGGCTATTAGGTGAAGCTTTCTTT.

The V gene is TRBV19, the J gene TRBJ1-4; D gene uncertain. This CDR3 is built from 14 residues. CDR1 and CDR2 (germline): LNHDA, SQIVND (reference sequence). V lost 8 bases to trimming and J lost 13 bases, with 23 bases between them. The CDR3 DNA is TGTGCCAGTTCCCTAACTCAGGCCGATGAAGGACTGTTTTTT. This codes for CASSLTQADEGLFF. The full variable domain, with the rest looked up from reference TRBV19 and TRBJ1-4, is DGGITQSPKYLFRKEGQNVTLSCEQNLNHDAMYWYRQDPGQGLRLIYYSQIVNDFQKGDIAEGYSVSREKKESFPLTVTSAQKNPTAFYLCASSLTQADEGLFFGSGTQLSVL.

This clonotype appeared a few times. J is TRBJ2-5 and V is TRBV27; a weak D match, TRBD2 (5 bases). This CDR3 is built from 13 residues. CDR1 MNHEY and CDR2 SMNVEV come from the germline V gene (reference sequence). V was trimmed by 6 bases and J by 4 bases, leaving 12 bases between them. The CDR3 bases are TGTGCCAGCAGACTAGTAGGAGGAGAGACCCAGTACTTC. As protein: CASRLVGGETQYF.

This clonotype came up a few times. The chain uses TRBV6-1 and TRBJ2-3, with 11 bases identical to TRBD2. V was clipped by 5 bases and J by 4 bases; unmatched bases: 8. Germline V CDR1 and CDR2: MNHNS, SASEGT. The CDR3 consists of 16 residues. This CDR3 reads CASSSPSGGYADTQYF. CDR3 DNA: TGTGCCAGCAGTTCCCCTAGCGGGGGGTATGCAGATACGCAGTATTTT.

Ten or more counts support this clonotype. The limits of the CDR3 on the DNA are not certain, so only TCRdb's listed CDR3 is given. V and J are TRBV3-1 and TRBJ2-7; TRBD1 is taken as the D call from the table, unchecked against the DNA. CDR1 is LGHDT and CDR2 is YNNKEL in the germline V gene (reference sequence). The CDR3 length equals 20 residues, ends included. CDR3 region: CASSPGPDRTAVLRAGLQYF.

The chain has TRBV13 and TRBJ2-7; 7 bases align to TRBD1. J was trimmed by 2 bases and V by 5 bases; bases with no gene match: 6. Germline CDR1 reads PRHDT; CDR2 reads FYEKMQ (reference sequence). This CDR3 spans 14 amino acids. The CDR3 DNA reads as TGTGCCAGCAGCGTAGAGGGACAGACCTACGAGCAGTACTTC. Translation: CASSVEGQTYEQYF.

This clonotype appeared many times. The chain couples TRBV20-1 to TRBJ1-1, with TRBD1 matching 7 bases. This CDR3 is 14 amino acids long. J lost 0 bases, V lost 6 bases, and 7 bases had no gene match. Germline V gene sequence: CDR1 DFQATT, CDR2 SNEGSKA (reference sequence). Here the CDR3 reads CSAPWDSMNTEAFF. Written as DNA, the CDR3 is TGCAGTGCCCCCTGGGACAGCATGAACACTGAAGCTTTCTTT.